What follows are 8 T cell receptor beta chains derived from one specimen sequenced in a study of spatial heterogeneity in lung cancer. Documented time point: sample taken at primary tumor resection. Unsorted samples of tumor, nontumor lung or frozen PBMC had their whole RNA sequenced. TCRdb passed the 5' RACE reads through MiXCR, listing each CDR3 protein once. The table has 90,000 to 95,000 distinct CDR3 sequences, roughly 12% seen once. The sample in question was PBMCs, obtained at surgery. Receptor source: a male donor with early-stage non-small cell lung cancer.

This clonotype was counted between two and nine times. The rearrangement joins TRBV11-1 to TRBJ1-1, with D uncertain. The CDR3 is 13 amino acids. V was clipped by 5 bases and J by 1 base, with 8 bases between them. Germline assignment: CDR1 SGHAT and CDR2 FQDESV (reference sequence). The CDR3 spells CASSVRQNTEAFF. CDR3 sequence (DNA): TGTGCCAGCAGCGTGAGACAGAACACTGAAGCTTTCTTT.

J is TRBJ1-5 and V is TRBV18; D remains ambiguous. The ends were cut back, 3 bases at V and 1 base at J, with 7 bases in the middle. This CDR3 is built from 14 residues. The V gene's germline CDR1 is KGHSH and CDR2 LQKENI. CDR3 loop: CASSPQTSNQPQHF. CDR3 DNA: TGTGCCAGCTCACCTCAGACCAGCAATCAGCCCCAGCATTTT.

This chain links TRBV5-4 with TRBJ2-3; 8 bases map to TRBD2. Per the germline V gene, CDR1 is SGHNT and CDR2 is YYREEE (reference sequence). Trimming removed 3 bases from V and 2 bases from J; junction bases left unmatched: 11. The CDR3 runs 17 residues. In DNA form, the CDR3 reads TGTGCCAGCAGCTGGAGGCCTGGCGGGGGGACCACAGATACGCAGTATTTT. It encodes CASSWRPGGGTTDTQYF.

Written as DNA, the CDR3 is TGCAGTGCGCCGAATAGGGGGAAAACTAATGAAAAACTGTTTTTT. Encoded protein: CSAPNRGKTNEKLFF. This chain links TRBV20-1 with TRBJ1-4; D perhaps matches TRBD1 (6 bases). The CDR3 is 15 residues long. Germline V CDR1 and CDR2: DFQATT, SNEGSKA (reference sequence). Trimming cost V 6 bases and J 1 base, with 15 bases left between them.

This clonotype has just a few counts. This chain links TRBV24-1 with TRBJ2-3, with 10 bases matching TRBD2. CDR1 is KGHDR, CDR2 SFDVKD, per germline. Trimming at V came to 5 bases and at J to 3 bases, leaving 4 bases not matched to a gene. This CDR3 has 15 amino acids. DNA for the CDR3: TGTGCCACCAGTGTAACTAGCGGGACGACAGATACGCAGTATTTT. This codes for CATSVTSGTTDTQYF.

The sample holds a few counts of this clonotype. The chain carries TRBV5-1 and TRBJ1-4, with D perhaps TRBD1 (6 bases). V shed 4 bases and J shed 5 bases, with 15 bases lying between them. The CDR3 runs to 15 residues. In germline, CDR1 is SGHRS, CDR2 YFSETQ. CDR3 in DNA: TGCGCCAGCAGCGGAACAGGGACTCCCAATGAAAAACTGTTTTTT. Translating gives CASSGTGTPNEKLFF.

This clonotype was counted between two and nine times. The gene calls are TRBV12-3 or TRBV12-4 and TRBJ1-4, with 12 bases aligning to TRBD1. Germline trimming cut 4 bases from V and 9 bases from J; bases unmatched to any gene: 15. This CDR3 spans 18 amino acids. The CDR3 here is CASSSPGQGAEGDQKLFF. DNA of the CDR3: TGTGCCAGCAGTTCACCGGGACAGGGGGCGGAAGGAGACCAAAAACTGTTTTTT.

This clonotype was recorded a few times. V gene TRBV4-3 combines with J gene TRBJ2-7, with TRBD1 matching 7 bases. Germline V gene sequence: CDR1 LGHNA, CDR2 YSLEER. The CDR3 consists of 17 residues. V dropped 3 bases and J dropped 2; count of bases not matched to a gene: 13. For the CDR3, the DNA is TGCGCCAGCAGCCAGGGGCCTGGGACAGAGGCCGCCTACGAGCAGTACTTC. It translates to CASSQGPGTEAAYEQYF.